This T cell receptor (beta chain) was observed in a study of blood T cell repertoires in COVID-19. Study information: Material from acute and convalescent COVID-19 was sourced from the United States, Italy and Spain. The cDNA or gDNA used as material had been derived from T cells, B-cell-depleted T cells, or PBMCs.

Trimming took 5 bases from V and 5 from J, leaving 10 bases between them. Germline assignment: CDR1 SGHVS and CDR2 FQNEAQ. CDR3 length: 13 amino acids. Source study methods: Researchers report that nucleated cell counts were estimated from reference gene primer amplification. Profiling relied on immunoSEQ multiplex PCR, and the TCRdb table lists in-frame clones only, not all of them. V, J and clone size are those of that table, while D and trimming were read from the DNA. This repertoire shows about 97,000 clones, around nine tenths found once; its top ten account for approximately 15%. Sample: peripheral blood. The source of this sequence is a human donor in a cohort sampled during active COVID-19. The rearrangement links TRBV7-8 to TRBJ2-1; D is possibly TRBD1 (5 bases). The CDR3 spells CASSVTVDNEQFF. The CDR3 DNA reads as TGTGCCAGCAGCGTGACAGTTGACAATGAGCAGTTCTTC.